The 11 T cell receptor beta chains below come from one sample, sequenced in a study of blood T cell repertoires in COVID-19 (dated by TCRdb to the early 2020s). To prepare the library, the immunoSEQ multiplex PCR assay was applied. As stored in TCRdb, this immuneACCESS dataset retains in-frame rearrangements with V and J assigned. A fraction of the clones does not appear; measured against another copy, unresolved V genes explain less than half of the discrepancy, and the remainder lacks a known reason. This sample comprises about 70,000 clones, under 90% of them detected only once. The ten most abundant clones make up about 18% of the sample. Sequencing was carried out using peripheral blood. These TCRs come from a man aged 70 or older who had recovered from COVID-19.

This clone turned up a few times. The CDR3 region has the DNA TGTGCCAGCAGCTTACCCCGGGCGGGGCCCCAGCATTTT. This sequence encodes CASSLPRAGPQHF. The chain couples TRBV5-8 to TRBJ1-5; D unresolved. CDR3 length equals 13 residues. V gave up 2 bases and J gave up 9 bases, with 12 bases separating them. The germline V gene has CDR1 SGHTS and CDR2 YDEGEE.

The CDR3 region has the DNA TGTGCCAGCACCAACGGACAGGAGAATTCACCCCTCCACTTT. The encoded protein is CASTNGQENSPLHF. This chain uses TRBV6-5 with TRBJ1-6, with 7 bases that match TRBD1. Germline-derived CDR1 and CDR2 are MNHEY and SVGAGI. Losses at the gene ends were 7 bases for V and 7 bases for J; bases not matched to a gene: 7. There are 14 residues in the CDR3.

This chain uses TRBV28 with TRBJ2-5; tentatively, D is TRBD1 (6 bases). Per the germline V gene, CDR1 is MDHEN and CDR2 is SYDVKM. Trimming pared 10 bases from V and 2 bases from J, leaving 14 bases between. This CDR3 has 13 residues. The CDR3: CATHGTTQETQYF. The CDR3, as DNA: TGTGCCACCCATGGGACAACTCAAGAGACCCAGTACTTC.

This clone was recorded at least ten times. The chain recombines TRBV28 with TRBJ1-2, with D uncertain. V was cut by 1 base and J by 2 bases, with 11 bases left in between. This CDR3 contains 15 residues. CDR1 MDHEN and CDR2 SYDVKM come from the germline V gene. The CDR3 nucleotides are TGTGCCAGCAGTTTATACGGGGTGCTGAACTATGGCTACACCTTC. Translating gives CASSLYGVLNYGYTF.

This clone was seen a single time. The CDR3 sequence is CSVKLAAPSETQYF. In nucleotides, the CDR3 is TGCAGCGTTAAACTAGCGGCCCCGTCTGAGACCCAGTACTTC. V is TRBV29-1 and J is TRBJ2-5; 8 bases are shared with TRBD2. CDR1 is SQVTM, CDR2 ANQGSEA, per germline. The J segment lost 5 bases and the V segment lost 5 bases, leaving 10 bases of the junction unmatched. The CDR3 contains 14 residues.

The chain joins TRBV6-5 to TRBJ1-4; possible D gene TRBD1, 6 bases. The CDR3 spans 15 residues. Deletions cut 6 bases from V and 3 bases from J, with 14 bases between. Looked up from germline, CDR1 is MNHEY and CDR2 is SVGAGI. CDR3 nucleotide sequence: TGTGCCAGCAGGCCTGGAACAGGGTCTAATGAAAAACTGTTTTTT. Amino acid sequence: CASRPGTGSNEKLFF.

This clone has a handful of counts. The chain has TRBV28 and TRBJ2-3, with 8 bases that match TRBD1. V was clipped by 6 bases and J by 5 bases; unmatched bases: 13. The CDR3 runs to 16 residues. CDR1 is MDHEN, CDR2 SYDVKM, per germline. CDR3 in DNA: TGTGCCAGCAGCCCAACCAGGGGGCGAATTATAGATACGCAGTATTTT. It codes for CASSPTRGRIIDTQYF.

This sequence joins TRBV5-1 and TRBJ1-1; TRBD1 matches 7 bases. The CDR3 covers 12 residues. The V gene's germline CDR1 is SGHRS and CDR2 YFSETQ. V lost 4 bases, J lost 11 bases, and 8 bases stayed unmatched. The CDR3 loop reads CASSTTGAAAFF. In nucleotides, the CDR3 is TGCGCCAGCAGCACAACAGGGGCGGCGGCTTTCTTT.

Only one count was recorded for this clone. The chain joins TRBV7-2 to TRBJ2-7; maybe TRBD1 (6 bases). The V and J ends lost 2 bases and 4 bases respectively, with 6 bases between them. The CDR3 sequence is 12 residues long. Per germline, CDR1 SGHTA and CDR2 FQGNSA. The CDR3 here is CASSLTGYEQYF. CDR3 bases: TGTGCCAGCAGCTTAACAGGGTACGAGCAGTACTTC.

In this sample, this clone turned up a few times. The rearrangement joins TRBV4-2 to TRBJ2-3; tentatively, D is TRBD2 (6 bases). Germline CDR1 LGHNA, CDR2 YNFKEQ. This CDR3 has 16 residues. Trimming took 7 bases from V and 5 from J, leaving 22 bases between them. CDR3 region: CASTKGMDYLGDTQYF. CDR3 DNA: TGTGCCAGCACCAAAGGGATGGACTATCTTGGAGATACGCAGTATTTT.

This clone came up a few times. The chain couples TRBV15 to TRBJ1-5; a weak D match, TRBD1 (5 bases). Germline V gene lookup returns CDR1 LNHNV and CDR2 YYDKDF (reference sequence). CDR3 length: 16 amino acids. Trimming pared 1 base from V and 3 bases from J, leaving 13 bases between. CDR3 amino acids: CATSRGALQDNQPQHF. The CDR3 DNA follows: TGTGCCACCAGCAGAGGGGCTCTACAGGACAATCAGCCCCAGCATTTT.